This is a list of T cell receptor beta chains from one sample in a study of preoperative IRX-2 immunotherapy in early breast cancer. The assay was immunoSEQ multiplex PCR, and TCRdb's table has in-frame clones only and misses some. The sample lists some 30,000 clones, 89% seen once, with over 1.5% in the top ten. The sample consisted of tumor tissue, taken after IRX-2 immunotherapy. The origin of the receptors is a human donor with breast cancer. CDR3s include the opening cysteine and the closing phenylalanine or tryptophan. Fields, in order: V gene, D gene, clone size, J gene, CDR3 DNA, CDR3 protein. A D gene is named only where the DNA matches it firmly. Clone size, where shown, is once, few, many, or a class for clones that have expanded.

TRBV4-1,.,.,TRBJ1-1,TGCGCCAGCAGCCATCACCTGGGCCCTGAAGCTTTCTTT,CASSHHLGPEAFF
TRBV23-1,TRBD1,.,TRBJ1-5,TGCGCCAGCAGCAAAGGACAGGGAGGTCAGCCCCAGCATTTT,CASSKGQGGQPQHF
TRBV7-1,.,.,TRBJ1-1,TGTGCCAGCAGCAAGGGACCGAAATATGAAGCTTTCTTT,CASSKGPKYEAFF
TRBV11-3,.,.,TRBJ1-1,TGTGCCAGCAGCCCTGGTACGTGGGGCTTGAACACTGAAGCTTTCTTT,CASSPGTWGLNTEAFF
TRBV18,.,once,TRBJ2-3,TGTGCCAGCTCGCTCGGTACAGATACGCAGTATTTT,CASSLGTDTQYF
TRBV7-7,.,.,TRBJ1-2,TGTGCCAGCAGCTTTAGGCCAGAACCTAACTATGGCTACACCTTC,CASSFRPEPNYGYTF
TRBV7-1,.,.,TRBJ2-7,TGTGCCAGCAGCTCCGGACAGACCTACGAGCAGTACTTC,CASSSGQTYEQYF
TRBV7-1,.,.,TRBJ1-5,TGTGCCAGCAGCTTGCAGGTTAGCAGCAATCAGCCCCAGCATTTT,CASSLQVSSNQPQHF
TRBV12-5,TRBD1,.,TRBJ1-2,TGTGCCAGCGGGCAAGCGGGGACAGATGGCGGCTACACCTTC,CASGQAGTDGGYTF
TRBV7-7,TRBD2,few,TRBJ2-1,TGTGCTAGCAGCCTTGGACTAGCGGGAGGGGAGGAGCAGTTCTTC,CASSLGLAGGEEQFF